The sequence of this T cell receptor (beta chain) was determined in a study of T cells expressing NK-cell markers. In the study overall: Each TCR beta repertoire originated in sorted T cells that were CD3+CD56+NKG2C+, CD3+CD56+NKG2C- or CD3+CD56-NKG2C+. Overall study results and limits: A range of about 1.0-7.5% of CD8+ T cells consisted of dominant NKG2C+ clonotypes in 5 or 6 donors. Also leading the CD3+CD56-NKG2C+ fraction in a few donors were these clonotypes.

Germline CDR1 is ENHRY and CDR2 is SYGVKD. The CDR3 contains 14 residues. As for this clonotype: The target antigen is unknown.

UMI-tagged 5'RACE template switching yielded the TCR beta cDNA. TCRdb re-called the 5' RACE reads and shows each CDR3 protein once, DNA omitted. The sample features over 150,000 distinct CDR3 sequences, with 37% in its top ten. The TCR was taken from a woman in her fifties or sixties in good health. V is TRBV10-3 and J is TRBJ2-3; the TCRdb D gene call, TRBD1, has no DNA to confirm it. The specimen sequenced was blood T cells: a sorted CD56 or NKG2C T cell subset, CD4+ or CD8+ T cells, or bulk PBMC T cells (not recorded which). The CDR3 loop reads CAIRPPASTDTQYF.